This is a list of T cell receptor beta chains from one sample in a study of blood T cell repertoires in COVID-19. Sequenced by immunoSEQ multiplex PCR; TCRdb stores in-frame clones only, minus some. The top ten clones hold around 7% of a sample with 25,000 to 35,000 clones, 75% to 90% of them seen once. The sample consisted of peripheral blood. Receptor source: a human donor in a cohort sampled during active COVID-19. Each CDR3 is given with its conserved first and last residue. D genes are given only for firm matches. Clone sizes are given selectively: once, few, many, or a class where the clone is expanded.

v_gene: TRBV30
d_gene: TRBD1
j_gene: TRBJ1-3
abundance: NA
CDR3aa: CASGGQHSGNTIYF
CDR3nt: TGTGCATCAGGGGGGCAGCACTCTGGAAACACCATATATTTT

v_gene: TRBV28
d_gene: NA
j_gene: TRBJ1-2
abundance: NA
CDR3aa: CASSLGDSVPYGYTF
CDR3nt: TGTGCCAGCAGTTTAGGAGACAGCGTACCCTATGGCTACACCTTC

v_gene: TRBV28
d_gene: NA
j_gene: TRBJ1-6
abundance: NA
CDR3aa: CASSRQVESPLHF
CDR3nt: TGTGCCAGCAGTCGACAAGTAGAGTCACCCCTCCACTTT

v_gene: TRBV2
d_gene: TRBD2
j_gene: TRBJ2-1
abundance: NA
CDR3aa: CASSLGLGDNEQFF
CDR3nt: TGTGCCAGCAGCCTGGGACTAGGCGACAATGAGCAGTTCTTC

v_gene: TRBV6-1
d_gene: TRBD1
j_gene: TRBJ1-5
abundance: NA
CDR3aa: CASSEYRGLGQPQHF
CDR3nt: TGTGCCAGCAGTGAATATAGGGGGCTCGGGCAGCCCCAGCATTTT

v_gene: TRBV19
d_gene: NA
j_gene: TRBJ1-5
abundance: NA
CDR3aa: CASRSLSGSQPQHF
CDR3nt: TGTGCCAGTAGGTCCCTGTCAGGGTCCCAGCCCCAGCATTTT

v_gene: TRBV18
d_gene: TRBD1
j_gene: TRBJ1-2
abundance: few
CDR3aa: CASSPGQGTDGYTF
CDR3nt: TGTGCCAGCTCACCCGGACAGGGCACCGATGGCTACACCTTC

v_gene: TRBV19
d_gene: NA
j_gene: TRBJ2-7
abundance: NA
CDR3aa: CASSYHHRMDRRPYEQYF
CDR3nt: TGTGCCAGTAGCTACCATCACCGCATGGACAGAAGACCCTACGAGCAGTACTTC

v_gene: TRBV18
d_gene: TRBD1
j_gene: TRBJ2-3
abundance: NA
CDR3aa: CASSHTGQGVADTQYF
CDR3nt: TGTGCCAGCTCCCACACGGGACAGGGGGTCGCAGATACGCAGTATTTT

v_gene: TRBV6-5
d_gene: NA
j_gene: TRBJ2-7
abundance: NA
CDR3aa: CASSPPGGLLYEQYF
CDR3nt: TGTGCCAGCAGTCCCCCTGGGGGACTCCTCTACGAGCAGTACTTC

v_gene: TRBV12-3/TRBV12-4
d_gene: NA
j_gene: TRBJ2-5
abundance: NA
CDR3aa: CASSGQQETQYF
CDR3nt: TGTGCCAGCAGCGGACAGCAAGAGACCCAGTACTTC

v_gene: TRBV21-1
d_gene: NA
j_gene: TRBJ2-2
abundance: NA
CDR3aa: CASTRGGMDTGELFF
CDR3nt: TGTGCCAGCACCCGGGGGGGGATGGACACCGGGGAGCTGTTTTTT

v_gene: TRBV6-5
d_gene: NA
j_gene: TRBJ1-1
abundance: NA
CDR3aa: CASSYPIGEGTEAFF
CDR3nt: TGTGCCAGCAGTTACCCGATAGGGGAAGGCACTGAAGCTTTCTTT

v_gene: TRBV5-1
d_gene: NA
j_gene: TRBJ2-1
abundance: NA
CDR3aa: CASSLGTTHGAEQFF
CDR3nt: TGCGCCAGCAGCCTCGGGACAACCCATGGCGCTGAGCAGTTCTTC

v_gene: TRBV19
d_gene: NA
j_gene: TRBJ2-3
abundance: NA
CDR3aa: CASSIILGDTQYF
CDR3nt: TGTGCCAGTAGTATTATACTAGGAGATACGCAGTATTTT

v_gene: TRBV18
d_gene: NA
j_gene: TRBJ2-3
abundance: NA
CDR3aa: CASSPNGRRADTQYF
CDR3nt: TGTGCCAGCTCACCAAATGGTAGGAGGGCAGATACGCAGTATTTT

v_gene: TRBV28
d_gene: TRBD2
j_gene: TRBJ2-2
abundance: NA
CDR3aa: CASSQGVTSGRAWDTGELFF
CDR3nt: TGTGCCAGCTCTCAGGGTGTTACTAGCGGGAGGGCTTGGGACACCGGGGAGCTGTTTTTT

v_gene: TRBV5-1
d_gene: NA
j_gene: TRBJ2-3
abundance: NA
CDR3aa: CASSLGLTRLPRTDTQYF
CDR3nt: TGCGCCAGCAGCTTGGGACTAACAAGACTTCCCCGCACAGATACGCAGTATTTT

v_gene: TRBV5-1
d_gene: TRBD1
j_gene: TRBJ1-1
abundance: few
CDR3aa: CASSHPKTGGGYTEAFF
CDR3nt: TGCGCCAGCAGCCACCCGAAAACAGGGGGCGGGTACACTGAAGCTTTCTTT

v_gene: TRBV7-3
d_gene: NA
j_gene: TRBJ1-2
abundance: NA
CDR3aa: CASSLGSERENGYTF
CDR3nt: TGTGCCAGCAGCTTAGGCTCCGAGAGGGAGAATGGCTACACCTTC

v_gene: TRBV5-4
d_gene: TRBD2
j_gene: TRBJ2-1
abundance: NA
CDR3aa: CASSPNLTSGRNEQFF
CDR3nt: TGTGCCAGCAGCCCTAACCTGACTAGCGGGAGAAATGAGCAGTTCTTC

v_gene: TRBV3-1/TRBV3-2
d_gene: NA
j_gene: TRBJ1-6
abundance: NA
CDR3aa: CASSLRWEKYNSPLHF
CDR3nt: TGTGCCAGCAGCCTCAGGTGGGAGAAATATAATTCACCCCTCCACTTT

v_gene: TRBV11-2
d_gene: TRBD1
j_gene: TRBJ1-1
abundance: few
CDR3aa: CASNPDRVAEAFF
CDR3nt: TGTGCCAGCAACCCGGACAGGGTTGCTGAAGCTTTCTTT

v_gene: TRBV5-5
d_gene: TRBD2
j_gene: TRBJ2-1
abundance: NA
CDR3aa: CASSWTSDQNEQFF
CDR3nt: TGTGCCAGCAGCTGGACTAGCGACCAAAATGAGCAGTTCTTC